This T cell receptor (beta chain) stems from a study of cytomegalovirus exposure and HLA in healthy donors. Looking at the study overall: Researchers found that approximately 85% of fewer than 450 genotyped donors fell within the Caucasian-associated ancestry cluster.

The PCR employed 60 Vbeta primers together with 13 Jbeta primers. Libraries were prepared by immunoSEQ multiplex PCR; TCRdb keeps only in-frame clonotypes and omits some of them. The sample totals around 140,000 clones. Broader study findings: Analyses of presence and absence presupposed an approximately uniform sequencing depth across donors. Follow-up analysis seemed to connect common viral pathogens with several of the most significant clusters identified.

Germline CDR1 is ENHRY and CDR2 is SYGVKD. The CDR3 extends over 16 amino acids. V dropped 2 bases and J dropped 2 bases, with 15 bases sitting between them. A word on this clone: The antigen remains unidentified.

Sequenced material: PBMCs. The TCR originated in a middle-aged woman in good health and CMV-seronegative. V gene TRBV10-3 combines with J gene TRBJ1-2; D is unclear. CDR3 DNA: TGTGCCATCAGTGAGCCCACCCCTTCACTGAACTATGGCTACACCTTC. Protein product: CAISEPTPSLNYGYTF.